This TCR beta chain comes out of a study of response to subunit inactivated influenza vaccine. Whole-study results and caveats: With each seasonal influenza vaccination, the authors suggested, few new T cells are recruited.

Note on this clonotype: What it binds is unknown.

Using its own MiXCR run on the RT-PCR reads, TCRdb lists one record per CDR3 protein. The sample consists of roughly 700,000 distinct CDR3 sequences, roughly 14% of them appearing once. The sample consisted of PBMCs from blood, taken 14 days before vaccination. This sequence was found in a middle-aged man who received an inactivated influenza vaccine.

CDR3 bases: TGTGCCAGCAGCTTAGTTAACAGGGGGAGGTCTTCCGGGGCCAACGTCCTGACTTTC. Its protein product is CASSLVNRGRSSGANVLTF. This chain uses TRBV11-1 with TRBJ2-6, with 8 bases that match TRBD1. The junction had 12 bases not matched to a gene; V was cut back by 1 base and J by 4 bases. Germline lookup yields CDR1 SGHAT and CDR2 FQDESV (reference sequence). The CDR3 runs to 19 residues.